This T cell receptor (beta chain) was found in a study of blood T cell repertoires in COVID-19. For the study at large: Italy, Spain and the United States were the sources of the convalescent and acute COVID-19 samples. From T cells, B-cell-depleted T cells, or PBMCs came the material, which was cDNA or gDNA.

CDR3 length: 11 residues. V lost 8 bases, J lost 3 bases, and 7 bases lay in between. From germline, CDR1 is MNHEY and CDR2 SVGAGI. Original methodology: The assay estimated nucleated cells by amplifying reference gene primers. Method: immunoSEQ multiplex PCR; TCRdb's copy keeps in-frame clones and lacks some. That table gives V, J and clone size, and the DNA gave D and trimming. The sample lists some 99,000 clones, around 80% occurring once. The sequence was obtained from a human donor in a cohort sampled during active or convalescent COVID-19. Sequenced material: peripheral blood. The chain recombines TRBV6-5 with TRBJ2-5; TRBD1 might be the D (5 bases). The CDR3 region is CASRREETQYF. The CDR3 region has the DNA TGTGCCAGCCGCAGGGAAGAGACCCAGTACTTC.